This T cell receptor beta chain originates from a study of blood T cell repertoires in COVID-19. Per the original data handling: Reference gene primer amplification gave nucleated cell count estimates. The assay was immunoSEQ multiplex PCR, and TCRdb's table has in-frame clones only and misses some. Clonal size and the V and J genes are those of that table, whereas D and trimming came from the DNA. The sample yields fewer than 350,000 clones, about 90% seen once. The TCR sequence derives from a woman between 18 and 30 years old with acute COVID-19. Sequenced: PBMCs or T cells enriched from blood (not recorded which).

The CDR3 DNA reads as TGTGCCAGCAGTCGACACCGGAGCTCCTATAATTCACCCCTCCACTTT. Protein sequence: CASSRHRSSYNSPLHF. The genes are TRBV6-6 and TRBJ1-6; D is unresolved. This CDR3 contains 16 residues. V dropped 5 bases and J dropped 0 bases, with 11 bases sitting between them. Germline V gives CDR1 MNHNY, CDR2 SVGAGI (reference sequence).